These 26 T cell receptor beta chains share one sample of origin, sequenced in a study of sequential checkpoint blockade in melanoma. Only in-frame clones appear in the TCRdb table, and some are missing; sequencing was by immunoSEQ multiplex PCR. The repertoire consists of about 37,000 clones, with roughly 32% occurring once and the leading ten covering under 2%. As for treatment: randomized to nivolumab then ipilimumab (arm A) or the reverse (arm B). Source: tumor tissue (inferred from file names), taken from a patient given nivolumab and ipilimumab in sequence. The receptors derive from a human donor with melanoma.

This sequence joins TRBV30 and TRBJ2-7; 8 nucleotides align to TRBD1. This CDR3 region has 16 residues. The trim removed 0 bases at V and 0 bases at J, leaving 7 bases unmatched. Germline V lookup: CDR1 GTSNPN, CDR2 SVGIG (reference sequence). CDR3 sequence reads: CAWSVPGQGFSYEQYF. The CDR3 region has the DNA TGTGCCTGGAGTGTACCCGGACAGGGCTTCTCCTACGAGCAGTACTTC.

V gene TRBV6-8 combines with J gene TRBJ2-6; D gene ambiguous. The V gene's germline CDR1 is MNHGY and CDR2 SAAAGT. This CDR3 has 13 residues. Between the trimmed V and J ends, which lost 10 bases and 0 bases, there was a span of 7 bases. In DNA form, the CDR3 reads TGTGCCACCTACCGCTCTGGGGCCAACGTCCTGACTTTC. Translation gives CATYRSGANVLTF.

The CDR3 sequence is CASSPFFKGEGTDTQYF. CDR3 bases: TGTGCCAGCTCACCCTTTTTCAAGGGGGAAGGCACAGATACGCAGTATTTT. This chain uses TRBV18 with TRBJ2-3; D is perhaps TRBD1 (6 bases). CDR1 KGHSH and CDR2 LQKENI come from the germline V gene. The CDR3 runs to 17 residues. The ends were cut back, 3 bases at V and 1 base at J, with 17 bases in the middle.

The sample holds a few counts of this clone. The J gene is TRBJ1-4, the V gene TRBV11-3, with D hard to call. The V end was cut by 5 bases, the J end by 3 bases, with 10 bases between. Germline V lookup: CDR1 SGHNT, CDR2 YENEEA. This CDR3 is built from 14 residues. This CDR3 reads CASSPGSPNEKLFF. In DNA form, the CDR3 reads TGTGCCAGCAGCCCGGGGTCCCCTAATGAAAAACTGTTTTTT.

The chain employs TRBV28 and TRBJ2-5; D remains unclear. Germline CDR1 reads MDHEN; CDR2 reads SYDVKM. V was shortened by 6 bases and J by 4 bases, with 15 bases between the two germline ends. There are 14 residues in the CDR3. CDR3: CASSSRRTTETQYF. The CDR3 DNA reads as TGTGCCAGCAGCTCCCGGCGGACGACAGAGACCCAGTACTTC.

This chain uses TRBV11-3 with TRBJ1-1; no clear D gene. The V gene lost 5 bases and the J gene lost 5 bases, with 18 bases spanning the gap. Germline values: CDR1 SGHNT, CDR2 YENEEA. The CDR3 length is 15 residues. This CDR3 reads CASSRSDTKGTEAFF. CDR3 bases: TGTGCCAGCAGCCGTAGCGACACCAAGGGAACTGAAGCTTTCTTT.

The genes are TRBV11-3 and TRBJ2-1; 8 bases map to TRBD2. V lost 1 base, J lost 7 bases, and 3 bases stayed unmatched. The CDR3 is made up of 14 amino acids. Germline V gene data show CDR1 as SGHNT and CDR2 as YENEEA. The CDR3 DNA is TGTGCCAGCAGCTTAGGGACTAGCACGAATGAGCAGTTCTTC. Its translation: CASSLGTSTNEQFF.

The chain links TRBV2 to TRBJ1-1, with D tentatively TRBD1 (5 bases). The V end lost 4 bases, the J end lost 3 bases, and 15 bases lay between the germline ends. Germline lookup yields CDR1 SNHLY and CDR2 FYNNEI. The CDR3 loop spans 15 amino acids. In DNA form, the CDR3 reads TGTGCCAGCAGTGTGCTATGGGGGGGAGACACTGAAGCTTTCTTT. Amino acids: CASSVLWGGDTEAFF.

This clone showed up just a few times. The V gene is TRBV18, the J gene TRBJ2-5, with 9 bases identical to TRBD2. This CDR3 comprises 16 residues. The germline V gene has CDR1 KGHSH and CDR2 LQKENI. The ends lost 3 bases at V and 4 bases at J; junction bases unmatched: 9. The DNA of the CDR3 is TGTGCCAGCTCACCTACAATGCGGGGGGGCCTAGAGACCCAGTACTTC. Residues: CASSPTMRGGLETQYF.

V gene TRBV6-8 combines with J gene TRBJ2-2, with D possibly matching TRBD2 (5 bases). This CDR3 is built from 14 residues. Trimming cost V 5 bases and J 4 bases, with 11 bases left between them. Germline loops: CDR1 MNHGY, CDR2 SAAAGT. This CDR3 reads CASSEAGFTGELFF. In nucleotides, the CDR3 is TGTGCCAGCAGTGAGGCGGGTTTCACCGGGGAGCTGTTTTTT.

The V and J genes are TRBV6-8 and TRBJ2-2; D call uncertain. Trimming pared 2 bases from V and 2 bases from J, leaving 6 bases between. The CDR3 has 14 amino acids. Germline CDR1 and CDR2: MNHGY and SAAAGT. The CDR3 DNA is TGTGCCAGCAGTTACACATTAAACACCGGGGAGCTGTTTTTT. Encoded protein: CASSYTLNTGELFF.

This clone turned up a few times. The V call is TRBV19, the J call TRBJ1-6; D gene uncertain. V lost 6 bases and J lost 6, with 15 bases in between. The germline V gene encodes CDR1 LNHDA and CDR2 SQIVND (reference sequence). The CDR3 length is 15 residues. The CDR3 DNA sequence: TGTGCCAGTAGACCGAGGACCGAATCTAATTCACCCCTCCACTTT. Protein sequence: CASRPRTESNSPLHF.

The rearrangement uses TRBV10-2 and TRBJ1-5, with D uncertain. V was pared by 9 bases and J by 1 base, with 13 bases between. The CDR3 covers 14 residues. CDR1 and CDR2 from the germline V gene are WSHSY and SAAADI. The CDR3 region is CARPGRGSNQPQHF. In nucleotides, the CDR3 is TGCGCCAGACCGGGCCGAGGGAGCAATCAGCCCCAGCATTTT.

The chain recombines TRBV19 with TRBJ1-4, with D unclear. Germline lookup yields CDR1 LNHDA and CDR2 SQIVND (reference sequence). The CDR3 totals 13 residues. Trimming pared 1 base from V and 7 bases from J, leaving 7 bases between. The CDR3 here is CASSIGRGEKLFF. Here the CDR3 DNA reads TGTGCCAGTAGTATAGGGCGGGGTGAAAAACTGTTTTTT.

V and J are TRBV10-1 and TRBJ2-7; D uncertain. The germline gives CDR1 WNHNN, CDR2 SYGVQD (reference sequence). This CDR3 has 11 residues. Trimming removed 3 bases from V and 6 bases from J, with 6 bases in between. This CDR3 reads CASSDFSEQYF. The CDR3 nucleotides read TGCGCCAGCAGTGATTTTTCCGAGCAGTACTTC.

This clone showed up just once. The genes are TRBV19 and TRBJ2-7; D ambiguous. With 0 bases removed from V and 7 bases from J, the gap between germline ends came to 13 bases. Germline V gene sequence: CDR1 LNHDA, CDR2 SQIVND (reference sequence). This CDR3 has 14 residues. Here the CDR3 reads CASSIDYENGEQYF. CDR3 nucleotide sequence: TGTGCCAGTAGTATAGATTACGAGAATGGGGAGCAGTACTTC. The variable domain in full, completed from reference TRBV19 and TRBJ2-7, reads DGGITQSPKYLFRKEGQNVTLSCEQNLNHDAMYWYRQDPGQGLRLIYYSQIVNDFQKGDIAEGYSVSREKKESFPLTVTSAQKNPTAFYLCASSIDYENGEQYFGPGTRLTVT.

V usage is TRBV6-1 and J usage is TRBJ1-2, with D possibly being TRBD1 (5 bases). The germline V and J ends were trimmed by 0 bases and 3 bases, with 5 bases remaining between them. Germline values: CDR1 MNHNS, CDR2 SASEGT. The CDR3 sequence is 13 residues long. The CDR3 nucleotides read TGTGCCAGCAGTGAAGCAGGGGACTATGGCTACACCTTC. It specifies CASSEAGDYGYTF.

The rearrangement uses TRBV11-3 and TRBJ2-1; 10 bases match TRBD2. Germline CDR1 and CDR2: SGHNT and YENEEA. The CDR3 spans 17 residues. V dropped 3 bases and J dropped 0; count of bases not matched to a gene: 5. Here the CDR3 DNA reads TGTGCCAGCAGCTTGCCAGCGGGGGGGAGCTCCTACAATGAGCAGTTCTTC. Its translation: CASSLPAGGSSYNEQFF.

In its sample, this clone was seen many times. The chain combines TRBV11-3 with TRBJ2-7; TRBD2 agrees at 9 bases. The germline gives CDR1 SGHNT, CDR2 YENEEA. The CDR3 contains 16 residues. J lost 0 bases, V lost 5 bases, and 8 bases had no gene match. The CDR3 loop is CASSQGSGGFSYEQYF. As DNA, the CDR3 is TGTGCCAGCAGCCAAGGCAGCGGGGGGTTCTCCTACGAGCAGTACTTC.

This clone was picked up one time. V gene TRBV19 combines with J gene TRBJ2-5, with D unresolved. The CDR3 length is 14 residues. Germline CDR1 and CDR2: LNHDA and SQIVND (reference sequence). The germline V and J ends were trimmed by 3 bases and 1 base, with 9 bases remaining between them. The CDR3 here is CASSMMAGQETQYF. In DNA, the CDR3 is TGTGCCAGTAGTATGATGGCAGGCCAAGAGACCCAGTACTTC.

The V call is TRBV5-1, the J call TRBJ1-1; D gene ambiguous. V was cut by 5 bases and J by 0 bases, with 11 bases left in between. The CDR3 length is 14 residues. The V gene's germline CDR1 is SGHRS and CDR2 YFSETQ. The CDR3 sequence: CASRETSLNTEAFF. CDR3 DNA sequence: TGCGCCAGCAGGGAGACATCGCTGAACACTGAAGCTTTCTTT.

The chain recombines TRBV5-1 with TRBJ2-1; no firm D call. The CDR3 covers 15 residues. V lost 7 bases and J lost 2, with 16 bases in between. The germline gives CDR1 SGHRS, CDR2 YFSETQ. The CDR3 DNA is TGCGCCAGCGGAAATGGCGGCCAGACCTACAATGAGCAGTTCTTC. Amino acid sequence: CASGNGGQTYNEQFF.

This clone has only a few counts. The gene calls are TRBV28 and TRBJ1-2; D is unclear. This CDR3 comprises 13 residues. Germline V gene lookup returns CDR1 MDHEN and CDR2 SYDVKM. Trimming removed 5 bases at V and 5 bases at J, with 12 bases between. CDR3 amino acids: CASSTRLGYGYTF. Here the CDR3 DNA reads TGTGCCAGCAGTACCCGACTCGGTTATGGCTACACCTTC.

CDR3 protein: CASSLVNKPYEQYF. The CDR3 coding sequence is TGTGCCAGCAGCTTAGTCAACAAGCCCTACGAGCAGTACTTC. The chain couples TRBV11-3 to TRBJ2-7; no reliable D call. The CDR3 runs 14 residues. Germline assignment: CDR1 SGHNT and CDR2 YENEEA. Trimming left V 1 base short and J 2 bases short, with 9 bases between.

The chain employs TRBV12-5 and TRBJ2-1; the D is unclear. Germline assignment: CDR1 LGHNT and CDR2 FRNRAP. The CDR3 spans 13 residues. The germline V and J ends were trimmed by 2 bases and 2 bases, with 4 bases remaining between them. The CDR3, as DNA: TGTGCTAGTGGTTTGACTACCTACAATGAGCAGTTCTTC. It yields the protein CASGLTTYNEQFF.

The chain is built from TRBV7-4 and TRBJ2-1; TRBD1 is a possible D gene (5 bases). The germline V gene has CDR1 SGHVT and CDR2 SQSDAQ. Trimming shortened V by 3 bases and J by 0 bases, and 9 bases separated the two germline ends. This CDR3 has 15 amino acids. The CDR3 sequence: CASSLGLNSYNEQFF. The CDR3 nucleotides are TGTGCCAGCAGCTTGGGGCTTAACTCCTACAATGAGCAGTTCTTC.